This TCR beta chain is from a study of identical twins' blood T cells. Six healthy women, forming three identical twin pairs, donated samples. Findings of the study overall: Abundant TCRbeta CDR3s overlapped more between twins than with unrelated donors.

Points on this clonotype: The antigen is undetermined.

The CDR3 extends over 13 amino acids. Looked up from germline, CDR1 is SGHTA and CDR2 is FQGTGA. Trimming stripped 2 bases from V and 6 bases from J, with 10 bases between. One entry per CDR3 protein, called by TCRdb with MiXCR from the 5' RACE reads. Counted here are hundreds of thousands of distinct CDR3 sequences, over 25% occurring once; the ten biggest clones make up 5.5% to 6.5%. The sequence was collected from a woman aged 18-49 years in good health. The rearrangement joins TRBV7-3 to TRBJ1-1; no clear D gene. The specimen was PBMCs. The CDR3 region is CASSLDRMAEAFF. The CDR3 DNA follows: TGTGCCAGCAGCTTAGATCGGATGGCTGAAGCTTTCTTT.